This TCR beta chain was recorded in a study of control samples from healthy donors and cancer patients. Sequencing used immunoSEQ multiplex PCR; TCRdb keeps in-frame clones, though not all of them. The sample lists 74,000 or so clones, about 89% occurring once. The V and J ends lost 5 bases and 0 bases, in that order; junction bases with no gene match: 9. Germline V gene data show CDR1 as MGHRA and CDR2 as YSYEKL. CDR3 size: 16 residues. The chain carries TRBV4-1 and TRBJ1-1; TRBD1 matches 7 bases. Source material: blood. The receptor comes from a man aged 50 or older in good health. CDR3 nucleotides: TGCGCCAGCAGCAACCACAGGGGCGGCTTGAACACTGAAGCTTTCTTT. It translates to CASSNHRGGLNTEAFF.